Shown below are 9 T cell receptor beta chains from a single sample sequenced in a study of T cell repertoires in cytomegalovirus infection. MiXCR was run by TCRdb on the reads, yielding one entry per CDR3 protein. The data show fewer than 400,000 distinct CDR3 sequences, 18% seen once. The sample taken for sequencing was PBMCs. Receptors originate from a human donor in good health (CMV status not recorded). Some clones in this sample may be carry-over from other donors' samples.

This clonotype showed up many times. The rearrangement uses TRBV12-3 or TRBV12-4 and TRBJ2-5, with 12 bases matching TRBD2. There are 14 residues in the CDR3. The ends lost 5 bases at V and 6 bases at J; junction bases unmatched: 4. CDR3: CASSRLAGVKTQYF. As DNA, the CDR3 is TGTGCCAGCAGTAGACTAGCGGGAGTAAAGACCCAGTACTTC.

This clonotype has a count of ten or more. The genes are TRBV7-2 and TRBJ1-3, with 7 bases matching TRBD1. With V trimmed by 5 bases and J by 0 bases, 7 bases remained unmatched. The germline gives CDR1 SGHTA, CDR2 FQGNSA. The CDR3 sequence is 16 residues long. CDR3 sequence: CASSPQGPLSGNTIYF. The CDR3 coding sequence is TGTGCCAGCAGCCCACAGGGGCCCCTCTCTGGAAACACCATATATTTT.

The chain joins TRBV4-2 to TRBJ2-5; TRBD1 might be the D (6 bases). V lost 0 bases, J lost 1 base, and 12 bases lay in between. CDR3 length equals 16 residues. Germline assignment: CDR1 LGHNA and CDR2 YNFKEQ. CDR3 coding DNA: TGTGCCAGCAGCCAAGAACTTTGGGACACCCAAGAGACCCAGTACTTC. The encoded protein is CASSQELWDTQETQYF.

This clonotype appeared many times. This sequence joins TRBV7-2 and TRBJ2-2; D unresolved. This CDR3 is 16 amino acids long. Trimming took 5 bases from V and 0 from J, leaving 13 bases between them. The V gene's germline CDR1 is SGHTA and CDR2 FQGNSA. Here the CDR3 reads CASSLFLVANTGELFF. CDR3 DNA sequence: TGTGCCAGCAGCCTCTTTTTAGTCGCGAACACCGGGGAGCTGTTTTTT.

This clonotype came up a few times. The chain joins TRBV7-9 to TRBJ1-1; D perhaps matches TRBD1 (5 bases). V lost 1 base, J lost 0 bases, and 9 bases lay in between. Looked up from germline, CDR1 is SEHNR and CDR2 is FQNEAQ (reference sequence). The CDR3 runs to 15 residues. In DNA, the CDR3 is TGTGCCAGCAGCTTAGGGAGACAGATGAACACTGAAGCTTTCTTT. As protein: CASSLGRQMNTEAFF. Full variable domain (rest looked up from reference TRBV7-9 and TRBJ1-1): DTGVSQNPRHKITKRGQNVTFRCDPISEHNRLYWYRQTLGQGPEFLTYFQNEAQLEKSRLLSDRFSAERPKGSFSTLEIQRTEQGDSAMYLCASSLGRQMNTEAFFGQGTRLTVV.

The sample holds many counts of this clonotype. The CDR3 is CASSSESTEAFF. The CDR3 DNA reads as TGTGCCAGCAGTTCCGAGTCGACTGAAGCTTTCTTT. The chain carries TRBV6-1 and TRBJ1-1; D gene unclear. The CDR3 has 12 amino acids. V was shortened by 5 bases and J by 5 bases, with 9 bases between the two germline ends. Germline V CDR1 and CDR2: MNHNS, SASEGT.

This clonotype occurred many times. The chain carries TRBV11-2 and TRBJ2-7; D is unresolved. V dropped 4 bases and J dropped 7 bases, with 11 bases sitting between them. This CDR3 has 12 amino acids. From germline, CDR1 is SGHAT and CDR2 FQNNGV. In nucleotides, the CDR3 is TGTGCCAGCAGCTCCCAGGTGAGAGAGCAGTACTTC. Its protein is CASSSQVREQYF.

There are a few counts of this clonotype. The chain has TRBV27 and TRBJ2-7; no definite D call. Germline CDR1 is MNHEY and CDR2 is SMNVEV (reference sequence). The CDR3 length is 11 residues. Trimming removed 9 bases from V and 4 bases from J, with 10 bases in between. The CDR3 is CASPTHYEQYF. DNA of the CDR3: TGTGCCAGTCCAACCCATTACGAGCAGTACTTC.

This clonotype was seen a handful of times. This chain links TRBV14 with TRBJ1-4; D is unclear. CDR1 is SGHDN and CDR2 is FVKESK in the germline V gene. This CDR3 region has 16 residues. Trimming left V 0 bases short and J 2 bases short, with 10 bases between. The CDR3 reads CASSQDRRQTNEKLFF. CDR3 nucleotide sequence: TGTGCCAGCAGCCAAGATCGGCGGCAGACTAATGAAAAACTGTTTTTT.